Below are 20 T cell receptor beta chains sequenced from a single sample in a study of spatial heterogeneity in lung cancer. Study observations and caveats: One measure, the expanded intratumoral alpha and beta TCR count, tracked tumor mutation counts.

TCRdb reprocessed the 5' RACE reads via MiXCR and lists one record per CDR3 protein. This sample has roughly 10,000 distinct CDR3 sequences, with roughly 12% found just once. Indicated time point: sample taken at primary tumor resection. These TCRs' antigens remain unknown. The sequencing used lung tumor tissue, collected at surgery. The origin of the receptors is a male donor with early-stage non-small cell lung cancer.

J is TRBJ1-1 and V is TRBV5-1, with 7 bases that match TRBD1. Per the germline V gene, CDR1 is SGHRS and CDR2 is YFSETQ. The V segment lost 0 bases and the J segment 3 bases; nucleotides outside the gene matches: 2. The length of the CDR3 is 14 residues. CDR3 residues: CASSLATGDTEAFF. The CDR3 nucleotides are TGCGCCAGCAGCTTGGCTACAGGGGACACTGAAGCTTTCTTT.

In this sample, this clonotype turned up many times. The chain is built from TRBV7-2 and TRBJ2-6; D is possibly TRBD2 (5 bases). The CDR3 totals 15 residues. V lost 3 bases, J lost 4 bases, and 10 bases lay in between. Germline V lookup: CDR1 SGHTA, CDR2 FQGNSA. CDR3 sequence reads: CASSFRGSGANVLTF. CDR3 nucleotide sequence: TGTGCCAGCAGCTTTCGGGGATCCGGGGCCAACGTCCTGACTTTC. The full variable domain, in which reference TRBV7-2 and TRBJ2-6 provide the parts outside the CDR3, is GAGVSQSPSNKVTEKGKDVELRCDPISGHTALYWYRQSLGQGLEFLIYFQGNSAPDKSGLPSDRFSAERTGGSVSTLTIQRTQQEDSAVYLCASSFRGSGANVLTFGAGSRLTVL.

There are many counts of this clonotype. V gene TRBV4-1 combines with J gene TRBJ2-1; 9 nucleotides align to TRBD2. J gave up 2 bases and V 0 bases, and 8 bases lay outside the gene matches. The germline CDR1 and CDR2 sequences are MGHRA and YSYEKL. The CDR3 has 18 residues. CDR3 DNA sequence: TGCGCCAGCAGCCAAGATCTCGGTAGCGGGGGAACCTACAATGAGCAGTTCTTC. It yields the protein CASSQDLGSGGTYNEQFF.

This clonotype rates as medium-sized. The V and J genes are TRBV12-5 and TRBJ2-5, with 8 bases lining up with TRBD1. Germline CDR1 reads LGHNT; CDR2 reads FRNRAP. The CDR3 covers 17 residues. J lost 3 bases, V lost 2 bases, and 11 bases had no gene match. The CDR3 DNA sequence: TGTGCTAGTGGTTTGTTCCTTCAGGGGGCTTTGGAAGAGACCCAGTACTTC. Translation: CASGLFLQGALEETQYF.

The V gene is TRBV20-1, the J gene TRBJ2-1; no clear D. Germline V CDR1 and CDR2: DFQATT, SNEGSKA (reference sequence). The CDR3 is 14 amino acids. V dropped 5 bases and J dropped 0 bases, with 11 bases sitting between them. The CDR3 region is CSAFGESSYNEQFF. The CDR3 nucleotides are TGCAGTGCTTTTGGGGAAAGCTCCTACAATGAGCAGTTCTTC.

The DNA of the CDR3 is TGCAGCGTTGCGTTCCGGGAGCGCCCAGATACGCAGTATTTT. Its protein is CSVAFRERPDTQYF. The gene calls are TRBV29-1 and TRBJ2-3; TRBD2 might be the D (6 bases). Trimming left V 4 bases short and J 4 bases short, with 15 bases between. This CDR3 is built from 14 residues. Germline lookup yields CDR1 SQVTM and CDR2 ANQGSEA.

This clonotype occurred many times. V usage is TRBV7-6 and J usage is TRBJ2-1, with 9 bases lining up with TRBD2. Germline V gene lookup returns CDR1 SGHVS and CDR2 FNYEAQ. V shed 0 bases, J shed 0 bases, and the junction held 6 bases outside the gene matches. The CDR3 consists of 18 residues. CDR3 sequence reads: CASSLATSGLGSYNEQFF. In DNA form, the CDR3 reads TGTGCCAGCAGCTTAGCCACTAGCGGGTTAGGCTCCTACAATGAGCAGTTCTTC.

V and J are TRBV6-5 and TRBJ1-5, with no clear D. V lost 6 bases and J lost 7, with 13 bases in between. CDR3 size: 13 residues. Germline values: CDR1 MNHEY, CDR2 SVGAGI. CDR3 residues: CASRDSFNQPQHF. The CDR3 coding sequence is TGTGCCAGCAGAGATAGTTTTAACCAGCCCCAGCATTTT.

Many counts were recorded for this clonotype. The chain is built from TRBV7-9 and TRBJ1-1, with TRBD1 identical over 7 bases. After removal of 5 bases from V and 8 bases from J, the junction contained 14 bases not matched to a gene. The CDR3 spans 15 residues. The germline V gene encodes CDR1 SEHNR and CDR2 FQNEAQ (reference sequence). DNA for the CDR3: TGTGCCAGCAGCCGCATGAGGTCAGGGGGTTTCGAAGCTTTCTTT. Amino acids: CASSRMRSGGFEAFF.

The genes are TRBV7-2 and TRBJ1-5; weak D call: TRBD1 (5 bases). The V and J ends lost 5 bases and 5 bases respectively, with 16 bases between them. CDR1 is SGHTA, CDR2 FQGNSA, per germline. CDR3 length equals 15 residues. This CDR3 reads CASSQRGATYQPQHF. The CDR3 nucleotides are TGTGCCAGCAGCCAAAGGGGTGCCACCTATCAGCCCCAGCATTTT.

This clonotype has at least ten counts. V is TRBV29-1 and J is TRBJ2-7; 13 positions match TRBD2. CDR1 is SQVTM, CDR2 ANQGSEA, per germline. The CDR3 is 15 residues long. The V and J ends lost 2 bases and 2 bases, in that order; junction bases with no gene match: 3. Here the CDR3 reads CSVERLAGGAYEQYF. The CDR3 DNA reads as TGCAGCGTTGAACGACTAGCGGGAGGAGCCTACGAGCAGTACTTC.

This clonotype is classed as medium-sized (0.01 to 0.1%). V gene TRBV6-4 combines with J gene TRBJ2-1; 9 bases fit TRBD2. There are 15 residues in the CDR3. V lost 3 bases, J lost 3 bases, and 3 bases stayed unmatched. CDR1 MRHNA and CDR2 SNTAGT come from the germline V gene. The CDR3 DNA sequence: TGTGCCAGCAGTGAGGGTAGCGGGGGCTACAATGAGCAGTTCTTC. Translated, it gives CASSEGSGGYNEQFF.

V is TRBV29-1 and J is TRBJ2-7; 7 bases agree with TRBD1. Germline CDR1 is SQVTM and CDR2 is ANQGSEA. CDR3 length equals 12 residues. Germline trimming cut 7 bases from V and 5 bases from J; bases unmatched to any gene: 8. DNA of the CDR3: TGCAGCGCCACCAGGGGGAGCGACGAGCAGTACTTC. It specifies CSATRGSDEQYF.

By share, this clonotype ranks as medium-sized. The CDR3: CASSFGQGNTIYF. Here the CDR3 DNA reads TGTGCCAGCAGTTTCGGACAGGGAAACACCATATATTTT. The chain is built from TRBV12-3 or TRBV12-4 and TRBJ1-3, with a weak D call TRBD1 (6 bases). The CDR3 sequence is 13 residues long. Trimming left V 3 bases short and J 4 bases short, with 7 bases between.

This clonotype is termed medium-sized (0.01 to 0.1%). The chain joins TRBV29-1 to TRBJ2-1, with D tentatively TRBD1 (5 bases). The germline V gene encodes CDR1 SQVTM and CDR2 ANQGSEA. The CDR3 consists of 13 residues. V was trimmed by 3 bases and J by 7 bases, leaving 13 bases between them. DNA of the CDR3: TGCAGCGTTGATTCCGCAGGGTGGAATGAGCAGTTCTTC. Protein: CSVDSAGWNEQFF.

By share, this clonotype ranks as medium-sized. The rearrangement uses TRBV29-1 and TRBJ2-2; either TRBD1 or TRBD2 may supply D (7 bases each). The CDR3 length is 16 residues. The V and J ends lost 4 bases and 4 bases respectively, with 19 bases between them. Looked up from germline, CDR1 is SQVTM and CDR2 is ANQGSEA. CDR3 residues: CSVGYAGGVSTGELFF. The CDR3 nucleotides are TGCAGCGTTGGTTATGCAGGGGGGGTGAGCACCGGGGAGCTGTTTTTT.

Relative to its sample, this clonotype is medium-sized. The CDR3, as DNA: TGCAGTGCTAGAGATCCGGCAGGGGCGACCTACGAGCAGTACTTC. This sequence encodes CSARDPAGATYEQYF. This rearrangement joins TRBV20-1 to TRBJ2-7; tentatively, D is TRBD1 (6 bases). The CDR3 length is 15 residues. The V end lost 0 bases, the J end lost 2 bases, and 14 bases lay between the germline ends. The germline V gene has CDR1 DFQATT and CDR2 SNEGSKA (reference sequence).

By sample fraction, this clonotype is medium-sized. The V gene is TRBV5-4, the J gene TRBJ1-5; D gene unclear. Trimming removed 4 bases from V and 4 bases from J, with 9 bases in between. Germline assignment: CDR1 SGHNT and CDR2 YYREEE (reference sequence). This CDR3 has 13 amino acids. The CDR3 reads CASSPGGNQPQHF. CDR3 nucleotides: TGTGCCAGCAGCCCCGGAGGGAATCAGCCCCAGCATTTT.

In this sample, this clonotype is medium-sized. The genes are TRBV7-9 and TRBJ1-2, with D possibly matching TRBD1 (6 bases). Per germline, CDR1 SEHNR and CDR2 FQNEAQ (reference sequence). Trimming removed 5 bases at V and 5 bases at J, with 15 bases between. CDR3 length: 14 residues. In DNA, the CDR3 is TGTGCCAGCAGCCGGACAGTGAACGCATATGGCTACACCTTC. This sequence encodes CASSRTVNAYGYTF.

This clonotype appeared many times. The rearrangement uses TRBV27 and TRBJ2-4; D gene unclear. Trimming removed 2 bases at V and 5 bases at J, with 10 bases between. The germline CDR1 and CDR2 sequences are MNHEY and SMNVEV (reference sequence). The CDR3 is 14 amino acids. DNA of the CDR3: TGTGCCAGCAGTTTAAGCGCGCACGAAAACATTCAGTACTTC. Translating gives CASSLSAHENIQYF.